The 26 T cell receptor beta chains below come from one sample, sequenced in a study of blood T cells in healthy people across ages. Primers used in a second PCR of about 7 to 12 cycles were a sample-barcoded 5' primer and a J-beta primer mix. TCRdb re-called the 5' RACE reads through MiXCR, storing one row per CDR3 protein. The sample has roughly 1.6 million distinct CDR3 sequences; almost 35% are singletons. Source material: blood. Receptors originate from a woman aged 25-40 years in good health.

Note on this clonotype: One junction end does not reproduce the germline sequence, and a read error may be involved. The rearrangement links TRBV20-1 to TRBJ2-1; TRBD2 agrees at 11 bases. The CDR3 sequence is 14 residues long. Germline V gene data show CDR1 as DFQATT and CDR2 as SNEGSKA (reference sequence). The DNA for the CDR3 is TGCAGTACTCCTACTAGCGGGAGCTACAATGAACAGTTCTTC. Amino acids: CSTPTSGSYNEQFF.

The rearrangement joins TRBV2 to TRBJ1-5; the D is unclear. The CDR3 has 14 amino acids. V lost 3 bases and J lost 3, with 9 bases in between. Germline V gene sequence: CDR1 SNHLY, CDR2 FYNNEI. The CDR3 DNA follows: TGTGCCAGCAGTGACGCGGCAGCCAATCAGCCCCAGCATTTT. It codes for CASSDAAANQPQHF. Based on the CDR3 plus reference TRBV2 and TRBJ1-5, the full variable domain is EPEVTQTPSHQVTQMGQEVILRCVPISNHLYFYWYRQILGQKVEFLVSFYNNEISEKSEIFDDQFSVERPDGSNFTLKIRSTKLEDSAMYFCASSDAAANQPQHFGDGTRLSIL.

Only a few counts were recorded for this clonotype. This rearrangement joins TRBV20-1 to TRBJ1-2; 9 positions match TRBD1. V dropped 7 bases and J dropped 8; count of bases not matched to a gene: 11. The CDR3 extends over 13 amino acids. Germline values: CDR1 DFQATT, CDR2 SNEGSKA (reference sequence). In DNA, the CDR3 is TGCAGTGGCCGCGGGACAGGGAGGGTGGGCTACACCTTC. Translating it yields CSGRGTGRVGYTF.

This chain connects TRBV3-1 to TRBJ2-5; 10 bases line up with TRBD2. In germline, CDR1 is LGHDT, CDR2 YNNKEL (reference sequence). CDR3 length equals 15 residues. V trimming: 6 bases; J trimming: 2 bases; junction bases outside the gene matches: 6. In DNA, the CDR3 is TGTGCCAGCAGATCCGGGACTAGCGAACAAGAGACCCAGTACTTC. Translating it yields CASRSGTSEQETQYF.

The rearrangement uses TRBV5-6 and TRBJ2-3; D ambiguous. The V gene's germline CDR1 is SGHDT and CDR2 YYEEEE. The V end lost 2 bases, the J end lost 2 bases, and 18 bases lay between the germline ends. The CDR3 loop spans 17 amino acids. The CDR3 DNA sequence: TGTGCCAGCAGCTTCACCCCGGTGGGTTCCTACACAGATACGCAGTATTTT. Translated: CASSFTPVGSYTDTQYF.

The chain employs TRBV7-2 and TRBJ2-6; possibly TRBD1 for D (6 bases). The V end lost 1 base, the J end lost 1 base, and 17 bases lay between the germline ends. This CDR3 has 19 amino acids. CDR1 is SGHTA, CDR2 FQGNSA, per germline. This CDR3 is CASSLEKGGRRSGANVLTF. As DNA, the CDR3 is TGTGCCAGCAGCTTAGAAAAAGGGGGACGGAGATCTGGGGCCAACGTCCTGACTTTC. Variable domain in full (rest from reference TRBV7-2 and TRBJ2-6): GAGVSQSPSNKVTEKGKDVELRCDPISGHTALYWYRQSLGQGLEFLIYFQGNSAPDKSGLPSDRFSAERTGGSVSTLTIQRTQQEDSAVYLCASSLEKGGRRSGANVLTFGAGSRLTVL.

This chain connects TRBV12-3 or TRBV12-4 to TRBJ1-3; D possibly corresponds to TRBD1 (5 bases). V lost 6 bases to trimming and J lost 0 bases, with 12 bases between them. The CDR3 length is 15 residues. CDR3 sequence reads: CASSLGVHSGNTIYF. The CDR3 DNA reads TGTGCCAGCAGCCTAGGGGTCCACTCTGGAAACACCATATATTTT.

CDR3 residues: CASSLAAGRPGSGANVLTF. CDR3 in DNA: TGTGCCAGCAGCTTGGCCGCGGGACGGCCGGGGTCTGGGGCCAACGTCCTGACTTTC. The rearrangement links TRBV5-6 to TRBJ2-6; TRBD2 might be the D (6 bases). Looked up from germline, CDR1 is SGHDT and CDR2 is YYEEEE. This CDR3 region has 19 residues. Trimming removed 0 bases at V and 1 base at J, with 17 bases between.

This clonotype came up a few times. This chain connects TRBV29-1 to TRBJ2-1, with TRBD2 matching over 13 bases. CDR1 is SQVTM, CDR2 ANQGSEA, per germline. The length of the CDR3 is 17 residues. Trimming took 2 bases from V and 0 from J; bases not matched to a gene: 4. The CDR3 DNA reads as TGCAGCGTTGAAACTAGCGGGGGGGTTAGCTCCTACAATGAGCAGTTCTTC. This encodes CSVETSGGVSSYNEQFF.

In this sample, this clonotype turned up once. The genes are TRBV25-1 and TRBJ2-7, with 8 positions matching TRBD2. Per the germline V gene, CDR1 is MGHDK and CDR2 is SYGVNS. With 8 bases clipped from V and 5 bases from J, the junction kept 11 bases outside the gene matches. CDR3 size: 14 residues. CDR3 in DNA: TGTGCCAGCGGTACAACGGGAGGGATCCACGAGCAGTACTTC. This sequence encodes CASGTTGGIHEQYF.

V gene TRBV27 combines with J gene TRBJ2-7; TRBD1 might be the D (5 bases). Germline CDR1 MNHEY, CDR2 SMNVEV (reference sequence). The CDR3 loop spans 15 amino acids. The V and J ends lost 0 bases and 2 bases respectively, with 11 bases between them. The CDR3 coding sequence is TGTGCCAGCAGTTTATCAGAAGGGGTCCCCTACGAGCAGTACTTC. This translates into CASSLSEGVPYEQYF.

This clonotype has more than one count but fewer than ten. The chain has TRBV7-2 and TRBJ2-7; 7 bases line up with TRBD2. Trimming at V came to 5 bases and at J to 5 bases, leaving 15 bases not matched to a gene. Per the germline V gene, CDR1 is SGHTA and CDR2 is FQGNSA. The CDR3 runs to 16 residues. CDR3 residues: CASSRGLAAFRDEQYF. As DNA, the CDR3 is TGTGCCAGCAGCCGAGGCCTAGCGGCCTTCCGGGACGAGCAGTACTTC.

The table lists this clonotype with a few counts. The chain joins TRBV15 to TRBJ2-5; unclear D gene. Germline-derived CDR1 and CDR2 are LNHNV and YYDKDF (reference sequence). The CDR3 length is 14 residues. V lost 0 bases, J lost 3 bases, and 8 bases lay in between. In nucleotides, the CDR3 is TGTGCCACCAGCAGAGATGTAGTAGAAGAGACCCAGTACTTC. This sequence encodes CATSRDVVEETQYF.

The chain carries TRBV27 and TRBJ2-1, with TRBD1 matching over 9 bases. Trimming took 3 bases from V and 7 from J; bases not matched to a gene: 10. The CDR3 is 16 amino acids. Germline V CDR1 and CDR2: MNHEY, SMNVEV (reference sequence). This CDR3 is CASSFFPGQGRNEQFF. The CDR3 DNA reads TGTGCCAGCAGTTTCTTCCCGGGACAGGGTAGGAATGAGCAGTTCTTC.

This chain joins TRBV5-1 and TRBJ2-5; D is undetermined. Trimming shortened V by 8 bases and J by 2 bases, and 7 bases separated the two germline ends. Per germline, CDR1 SGHRS and CDR2 YFSETQ. The CDR3 has 11 residues. CDR3 in amino acids: CASNKQETQYF. As DNA, the CDR3 is TGCGCCAGTAATAAACAAGAGACCCAGTACTTC.

This clonotype was seen a handful of times. The chain carries TRBV12-3 or TRBV12-4 and TRBJ2-7; TRBD1 might be the D (5 bases). CDR3 length equals 13 residues. V was trimmed by 6 bases and J by 6 bases, leaving 15 bases between them. The CDR3 nucleotides are TGTGCCAGCAGCTACGCTGGTAGGGGCGAGCAGTACTTC. Translating gives CASSYAGRGEQYF.

With respect to this clonotype: One end of the junction does not line up with germline, which may come from a read error. The rearrangement uses TRBV5-1 and TRBJ1-2; no clear D gene. Per the germline V gene, CDR1 is SGHRS and CDR2 is YFSETQ. CDR3 size: 14 residues. CDR3 bases: TGCGCCAGCGGCTTTGGGCACGGAGGGCTTGGCTACACCTTC. Translation gives CASGFGHGGLGYTF.

The CDR3 DNA is TGTGCCAGCAGCTACCTAGCGGCGGGGACAGATACGCAGTATTTT. It specifies CASSYLAAGTDTQYF. J is TRBJ2-3 and V is TRBV11-2; TRBD2 aligns across 7 bases. The CDR3 has 15 amino acids. Germline V gene lookup returns CDR1 SGHAT and CDR2 FQNNGV. V was clipped by 4 bases and J by 3 bases; unmatched bases: 7.

Of note for this clonotype: One end of the junction is discordant with germline, which a read error may explain. This chain joins TRBV7-3 and TRBJ2-3, with a weak D call TRBD2 (5 bases). The germline V gene has CDR1 SGHTA and CDR2 FQGTGA. The CDR3 is 14 residues long. The CDR3: CAGSLGGYADTQYF. The CDR3 nucleotides are TGTGCCGGCAGCTTAGGCGGGTATGCAGATACGCAGTATTTT.

This clonotype was seen many times. This chain uses TRBV5-5 with TRBJ2-1, with unresolved D. Trimming cost V 4 bases and J 10 bases, with 18 bases left between them. This CDR3 comprises 14 residues. From germline, CDR1 is SGHKS and CDR2 YYEKEE (reference sequence). CDR3 DNA sequence: TGTGCCAGCAGCGCCGGCAATCGCCAGAGCGAGCAGTTCTTC. Translating gives CASSAGNRQSEQFF.

The genes are TRBV6-2 or TRBV6-3 and TRBJ2-7; 10 bases agree with TRBD2. Trimming at V came to 11 bases and at J to 0 bases, leaving 4 bases not matched to a gene. Germline CDR1 MNHEY, CDR2 SVGEGT. The CDR3 runs to 13 residues. The CDR3 reads CAGSGRPSYEQYF. The CDR3 DNA reads as TGTGCCGGTAGCGGGAGGCCCTCCTACGAGCAGTACTTC.

This clonotype came up once. This sequence joins TRBV20-1 and TRBJ2-5; 9 bases match TRBD1. Germline CDR1 DFQATT, CDR2 SNEGSKA (reference sequence). The CDR3 loop spans 13 amino acids. Germline trimming cut 5 bases from V and 5 bases from J; bases unmatched to any gene: 6. The CDR3 DNA reads as TGCAGTGCTCCTCAGACAGGGGGGGAGACCCAGTACTTC. It yields the protein CSAPQTGGETQYF.

V gene TRBV4-1 combines with J gene TRBJ2-1; D not resolved. Trimming removed 11 bases at V and 6 bases at J, with 20 bases between. Germline assignment: CDR1 MGHRA and CDR2 YSYEKL. The CDR3 has 14 residues. CDR3 nucleotides: TGCGCCGAAATTTTCGGCGGAAATAGCAATGAGCAGTTCTTC. It encodes CAEIFGGNSNEQFF.

In the case of this clonotype: Relative to the germline gene, one junction end is altered; a read error may explain this. This rearrangement joins TRBV12-3 or TRBV12-4 to TRBJ2-4, with a weak D call TRBD2 (6 bases). The CDR3 has 15 residues. The DNA for the CDR3 is TGTGCCAGCACCTACGGGGGAATAGGCAAAAACATTCGGTACTTC. As protein: CASTYGGIGKNIRYF.

This sequence joins TRBV9 and TRBJ2-3; possibly TRBD2 for D (5 bases). CDR3 length: 15 amino acids. The germline V and J ends were trimmed by 0 bases and 3 bases, with 11 bases remaining between them. Germline CDR1 and CDR2: SGDLS and YYNGEE. The CDR3 DNA follows: TGTGCCAGCAGCGTAGGCGACTACCCAACAGATACGCAGTATTTT. Translating it yields CASSVGDYPTDTQYF.

For this clonotype: The junction departs from the called germline gene at one end, perhaps through a read error. The chain's CDR3 is CASSQGLAGDTGTNVRTF. The CDR3 DNA follows: TGTGCCAGCAGCCAAGGGCTAGCGGGGGACACTGGGACCAACGTCCGGACTTTC. The V and J genes are TRBV4-2 and TRBJ2-6; 10 bases map to TRBD2. The germline CDR1 and CDR2 sequences are LGHNA and YNFKEQ. This CDR3 contains 18 residues.